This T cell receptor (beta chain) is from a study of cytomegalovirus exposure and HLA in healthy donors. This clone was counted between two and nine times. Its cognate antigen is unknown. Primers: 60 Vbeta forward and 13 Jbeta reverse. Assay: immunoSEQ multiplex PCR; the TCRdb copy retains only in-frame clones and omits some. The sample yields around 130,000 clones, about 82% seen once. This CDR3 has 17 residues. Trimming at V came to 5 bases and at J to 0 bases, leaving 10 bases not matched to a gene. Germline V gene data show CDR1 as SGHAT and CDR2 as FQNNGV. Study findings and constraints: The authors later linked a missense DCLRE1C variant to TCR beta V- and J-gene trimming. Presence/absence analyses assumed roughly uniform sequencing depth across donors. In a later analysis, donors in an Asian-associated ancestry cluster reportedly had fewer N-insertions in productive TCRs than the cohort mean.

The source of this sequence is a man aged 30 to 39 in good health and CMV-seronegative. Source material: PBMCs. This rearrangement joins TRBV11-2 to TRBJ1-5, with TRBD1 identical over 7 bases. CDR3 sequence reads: CASSPGTGVVSNQPQHF. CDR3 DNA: TGTGCCAGCAGCCCGGGCACAGGGGTCGTTAGCAATCAGCCCCAGCATTTT.